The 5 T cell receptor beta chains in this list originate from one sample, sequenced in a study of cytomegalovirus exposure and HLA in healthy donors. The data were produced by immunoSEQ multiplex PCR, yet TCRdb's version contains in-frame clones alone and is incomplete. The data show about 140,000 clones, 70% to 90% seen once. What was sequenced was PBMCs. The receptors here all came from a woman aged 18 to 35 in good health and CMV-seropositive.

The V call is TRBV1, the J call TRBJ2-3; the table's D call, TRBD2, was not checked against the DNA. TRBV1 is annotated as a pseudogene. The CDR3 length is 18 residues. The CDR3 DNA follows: TGCACCAGCAGCCAACCGCAAAGGACTAGCGGAAACACAGATACGCAGTATTTT. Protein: CTSSQPQRTSGNTDTQYF.

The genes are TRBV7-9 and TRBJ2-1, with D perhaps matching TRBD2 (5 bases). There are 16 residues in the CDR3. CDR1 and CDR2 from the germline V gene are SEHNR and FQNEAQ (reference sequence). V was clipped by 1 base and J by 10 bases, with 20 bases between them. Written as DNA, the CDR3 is TGTGCCAGCAGCTTAGACGGCGGGTCGTCAGTTGGGGAGCAGTTCTTC. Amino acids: CASSLDGGSSVGEQFF.

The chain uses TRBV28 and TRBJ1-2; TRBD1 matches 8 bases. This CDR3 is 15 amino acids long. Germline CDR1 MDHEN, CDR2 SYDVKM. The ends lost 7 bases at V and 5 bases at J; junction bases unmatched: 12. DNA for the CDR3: TGTGCCAGCATGACCCCAGGGGGCGCGAATTATGGCTACACCTTC. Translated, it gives CASMTPGGANYGYTF.

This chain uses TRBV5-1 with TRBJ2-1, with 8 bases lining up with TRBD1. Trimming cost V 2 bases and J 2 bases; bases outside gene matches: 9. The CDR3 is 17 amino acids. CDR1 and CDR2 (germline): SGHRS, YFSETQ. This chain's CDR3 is CASSLPTGTGTYNEQFF. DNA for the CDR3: TGCGCCAGCAGCTTACCTACCGGGACAGGCACCTACAATGAGCAGTTCTTC.

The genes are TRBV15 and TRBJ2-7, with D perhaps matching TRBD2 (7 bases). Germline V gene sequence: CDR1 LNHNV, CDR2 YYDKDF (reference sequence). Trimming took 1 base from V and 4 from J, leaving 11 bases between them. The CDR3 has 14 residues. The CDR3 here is CATSRAGGRYEQYF. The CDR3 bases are TGTGCCACCAGCAGAGCGGGGGGCAGATACGAGCAGTACTTC.